This is a list of T cell receptor beta chains from one sample in a study of blood T cell repertoires in COVID-19. Assay: immunoSEQ multiplex PCR; the TCRdb copy retains only in-frame clones and omits some. This table has 190,000 or so clones, about 83% appearing once. The sample was peripheral blood. These receptors were collected from a woman under 30 who had recovered from COVID-19. The CDR3 runs from the conserved cysteine through the conserved F or W. Fields, in order: CDR3 length, D gene, clone size, V gene, J gene, CDR3 protein, CDR3 DNA. D genes are given only for firm matches. Size is stated for part of the rows, as once, few or many counts, or as a class when the clone is expanded.

>15|.|.|TRBV3-1/TRBV3-2|TRBJ1-1
CASSRRGGANTEAFF
TGTGCCAGCAGCCGGCGGGGTGGGGCGAACACTGAAGCTTTCTTT
>15|.|.|TRBV14|TRBJ2-2
CASSAIRGNTGELFF
TGTGCCAGCAGCGCTATAAGGGGGAACACCGGGGAGCTGTTTTTT
>14|.|.|TRBV3-1/TRBV3-2|TRBJ1-3
CASSQQGSGNTIYF
TGTGCCAGCAGCCAACAGGGGTCAGGAAACACCATATATTTT
>14|.|.|TRBV6-2/TRBV6-3|TRBJ2-1
CASSLTFSYNEQFF
TGTGCCAGCAGTCTTACTTTCTCCTACAATGAGCAGTTCTTC
>14|.|.|TRBV9|TRBJ2-7
CASSVGSPAYEQYF
TGTGCCAGCAGCGTGGGTAGCCCTGCCTACGAGCAGTACTTC
>14|.|few|TRBV5-1|TRBJ2-1
CASSLELAHNEQFF
TGCGCCAGCAGCTTGGAATTAGCTCACAATGAGCAGTTCTTC
>13|TRBD1|.|TRBV2|TRBJ1-2
CATGRTGVRGYTF
TGTGCCACCGGTAGGACAGGGGTTCGGGGCTACACCTTC
>14|.|.|TRBV21-1|TRBJ1-5
CASGRQTKNQPQHF
TGTGCCAGCGGGCGTCAAACCAAAAATCAGCCCCAGCATTTT
>15|TRBD1|.|TRBV5-6|TRBJ1-6
CASSLGQGNDSPLHF
TGTGCCAGCAGCTTGGGACAGGGCAACGATTCACCCCTCCACTTT
>14|TRBD1|.|TRBV9|TRBJ2-2
CACSRDRDTGELFF
TGTGCCTGCTCCCGGGACAGGGACACCGGGGAGCTGTTTTTT
>15|TRBD1|.|TRBV4-3|TRBJ2-7
CASSRGQGALSEQYF
TGCGCCAGCAGCCGTGGACAGGGGGCGCTTAGCGAGCAGTACTTC
>14|TRBD1|.|TRBV16|TRBJ1-2
CASSAAGTVYGYTF
TGTGCCAGCAGCGCCGCCGGGACAGTATATGGCTACACCTTC
>14|.|few|TRBV6-5|TRBJ1-1
CASSYGQGTTEAFF
TGTGCCAGCAGTTATGGGCAGGGGACCACTGAAGCTTTCTTT
>16|.|.|TRBV19|TRBJ1-3
CASSISSRNSGNTIYF
TGTGCCAGTAGTATTTCCAGCAGGAACTCTGGAAACACCATATATTTT
>17|TRBD2|.|TRBV5-1|TRBJ2-5
CASSSAGTSGGGETQYF
TGCGCCAGCAGCTCGGCCGGGACTAGCGGGGGTGGAGAGACCCAGTACTTC
>14|TRBD1|few|TRBV7-9|TRBJ1-5
CASSLDRVNQPQHF
TGTGCCAGCAGCTTGGACAGGGTCAATCAGCCCCAGCATTTT
>13|TRBD1|once|TRBV20-1|TRBJ2-7
CSASGTETYEQYF
TGCAGTGCTAGTGGGACAGAAACCTACGAGCAGTACTTC
>13|TRBD1|few|TRBV7-9|TRBJ1-1
CASSLRQGAGAFF
TGTGCCAGCAGCCTAAGACAGGGGGCAGGTGCTTTCTTT
>16|.|once|TRBV9|TRBJ1-1
CASSGYPGQQNTEAFF
TGTGCCAGCAGCGGATACCCAGGACAGCAGAACACTGAAGCTTTCTTT
>12|.|.|TRBV7-9|TRBJ1-2
CASSQDRNGYTF
TGTGCCAGCAGCCAGGATCGTAATGGCTACACCTTC
>15|TRBD1|.|TRBV6-6|TRBJ1-1
CASRNHRGWYSEAFF
TGTGCCAGCAGAAATCACAGGGGTTGGTACTCTGAAGCTTTCTTT
>15|TRBD2|.|TRBV2|TRBJ2-3
CASSTSGGRTDTQYF
TGTGCCAGCAGTACTAGCGGGGGTCGCACAGATACGCAGTATTTT
>15|TRBD2|.|TRBV5-1|TRBJ2-7
CASSPLAGANYEQYF
TGCGCCAGCAGCCCACTAGCGGGGGCCAACTACGAGCAGTACTTC
>12|.|.|TRBV7-8|TRBJ1-1
CASSLPGTEAFF
TGTGCCAGCAGCTTACCAGGGACAGAAGCTTTCTTT
>16|.|once|TRBV25-1|TRBJ1-1
CASRTGGIRMNTEAFF
TGTGCCAGCAGAACCGGGGGGATTCGCATGAACACTGAAGCTTTCTTT
>16|.|once|TRBV5-6|TRBJ2-2
CASSMVTEANTGELFF
TGTGCCAGCAGCATGGTGACAGAAGCGAACACCGGGGAGCTGTTTTTT
>11|.|.|TRBV25-1|TRBJ2-7
CASQRGYEQYF
TGTGCCAGCCAGAGAGGGTACGAGCAGTACTTC
>13|.|.|TRBV27|TRBJ1-1
CASQDTMNTEAFF
TGTGCCAGCCAGGACACTATGAACACTGAAGCTTTCTTT